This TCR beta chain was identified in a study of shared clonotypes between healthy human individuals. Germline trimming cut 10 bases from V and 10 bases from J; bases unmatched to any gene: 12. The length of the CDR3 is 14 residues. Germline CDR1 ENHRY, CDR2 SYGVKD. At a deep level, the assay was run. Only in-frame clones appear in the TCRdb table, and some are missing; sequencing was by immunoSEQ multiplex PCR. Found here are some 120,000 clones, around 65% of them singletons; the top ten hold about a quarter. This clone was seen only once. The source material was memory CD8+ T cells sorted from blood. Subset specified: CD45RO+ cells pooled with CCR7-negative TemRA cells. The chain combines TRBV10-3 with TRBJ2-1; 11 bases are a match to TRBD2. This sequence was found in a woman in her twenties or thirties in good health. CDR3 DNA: TGTGCCACCCAGACTAGCGGGACCGCTCGGGAGCAGTTCTTC. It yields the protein CATQTSGTAREQFF.